This T cell receptor beta chain appears in the sequencing data of a study of cytomegalovirus exposure and HLA in healthy donors. Whole-study findings and limits: Being productive about 87% or about 30% of the time was typical of most TCR beta V segments in an earlier analysis. As was reported, the classifier diagnosed cytomegalovirus status with high specificity and sensitivity. When analyzed later, a missense DCLRE1C variant was found to be linked to TCR beta V- and J-gene trimming. Cytomegalovirus-associated status was assigned to 164 TCR beta chains.

In regard to this clone: The antigen remains unidentified.

60 Vbeta and 13 Jbeta primers were used in PCR. Only in-frame clones appear in the TCRdb table, and some are missing; sequencing was by immunoSEQ multiplex PCR. The sample has about 200,000 clones; more than 75% are singletons. The trim removed 5 bases at V and 9 bases at J, leaving 6 bases unmatched. Germline V gene sequence: CDR1 SEHNR, CDR2 FQNEAQ (reference sequence). There are 13 residues in the CDR3. The TCR comes from a male donor in good health and CMV-seropositive. Sequenced material: PBMCs. V is TRBV7-9 and J is TRBJ2-1; TRBD1 matches 8 bases. As DNA, the CDR3 is TGTGCCAGCAGCAACCCGACAGGGGTTGAGCAGTTCTTC. Its translation: CASSNPTGVEQFF.